This record looks at one T cell receptor (beta chain) sequence and its context. The antigen is not known. Deletions cut 7 bases from V and 1 base from J, with 8 bases between. The CDR3 consists of 12 residues. CDR1 is SGHKS, CDR2 YYEKEE, per germline (reference sequence). The data originate from a study of Ad26.COV2.S vaccination and SARS-CoV-2 variants. Study at large: Once or twice, 56 days apart, Ad26.COV2.S was delivered intramuscularly. General study points: Following vaccination, spike-specific CD8+ and CD4+ T cell responses reportedly exhibited substantial breadth. Measures of TCR breadth and depth may have fallen short of total T cell responses. Ad26.COV2.S recipients had broader spike-specific TCRs (P = 0.0014).

Sequenced by immunoSEQ multiplex PCR; TCRdb stores in-frame clones only, minus some. There are 380,000 or so clones in the sample; roughly 85% occur only once, and around 7% lies in the top ten. Sample treatment: around 19 received Ad26.COV2.S at low or high dose, single or two shots; 5 received placebo; per-sample allocation not given. Day 63 after the first injection of vaccine or placebo was the sampling time. This sequence joins TRBV5-5 and TRBJ1-1; the D is unclear. Sequencing used peripheral blood, obtained in a trial of Ad26.COV2.S vaccine versus placebo. The clonotype comes from a person between 18 and 59 years old who received the Ad26.COV2.S COVID-19 vaccine or a placebo. The CDR3 loop is CASSEGNTEAFF. The CDR3 DNA follows: TGTGCCAGCTCGGAAGGGAACACTGAAGCTTTCTTT.